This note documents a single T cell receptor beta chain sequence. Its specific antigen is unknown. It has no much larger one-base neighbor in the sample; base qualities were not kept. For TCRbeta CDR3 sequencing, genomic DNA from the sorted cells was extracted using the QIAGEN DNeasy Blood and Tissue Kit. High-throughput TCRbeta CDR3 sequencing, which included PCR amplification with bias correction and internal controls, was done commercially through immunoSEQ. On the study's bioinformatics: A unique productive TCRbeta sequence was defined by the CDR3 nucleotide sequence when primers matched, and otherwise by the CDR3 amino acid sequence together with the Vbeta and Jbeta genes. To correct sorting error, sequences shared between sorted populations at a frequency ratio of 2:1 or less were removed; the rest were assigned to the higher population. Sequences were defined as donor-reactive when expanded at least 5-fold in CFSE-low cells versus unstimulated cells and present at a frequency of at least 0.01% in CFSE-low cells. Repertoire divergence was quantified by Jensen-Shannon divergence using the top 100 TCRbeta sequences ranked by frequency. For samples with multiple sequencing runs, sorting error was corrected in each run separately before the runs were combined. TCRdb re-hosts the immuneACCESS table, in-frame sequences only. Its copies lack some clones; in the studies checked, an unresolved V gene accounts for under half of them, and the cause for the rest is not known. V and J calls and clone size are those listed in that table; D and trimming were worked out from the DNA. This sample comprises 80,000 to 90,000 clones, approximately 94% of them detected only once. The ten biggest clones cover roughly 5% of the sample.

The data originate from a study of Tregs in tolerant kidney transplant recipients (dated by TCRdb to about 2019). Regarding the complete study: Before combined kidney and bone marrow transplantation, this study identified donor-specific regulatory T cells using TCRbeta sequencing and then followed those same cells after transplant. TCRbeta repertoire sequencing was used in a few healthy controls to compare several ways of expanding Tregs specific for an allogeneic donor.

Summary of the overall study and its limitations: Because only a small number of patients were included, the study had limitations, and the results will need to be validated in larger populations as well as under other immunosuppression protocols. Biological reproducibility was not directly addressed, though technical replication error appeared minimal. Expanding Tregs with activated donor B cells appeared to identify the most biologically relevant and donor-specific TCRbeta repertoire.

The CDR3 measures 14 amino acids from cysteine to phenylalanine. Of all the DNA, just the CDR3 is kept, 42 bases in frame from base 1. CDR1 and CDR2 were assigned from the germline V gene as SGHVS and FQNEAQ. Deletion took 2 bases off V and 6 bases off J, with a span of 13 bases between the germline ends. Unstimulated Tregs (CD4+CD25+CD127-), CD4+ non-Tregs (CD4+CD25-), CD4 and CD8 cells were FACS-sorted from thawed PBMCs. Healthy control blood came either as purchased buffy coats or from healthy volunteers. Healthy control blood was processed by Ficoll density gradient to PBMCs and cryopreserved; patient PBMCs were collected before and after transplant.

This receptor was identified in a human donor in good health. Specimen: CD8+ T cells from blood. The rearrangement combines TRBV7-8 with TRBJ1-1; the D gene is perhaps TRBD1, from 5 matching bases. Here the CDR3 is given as CASSLSSGGAEAFF. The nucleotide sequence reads TGTGCCAGCAGCTTAAGTAGTGGGGGAGCTGAAGCTTTCTTT. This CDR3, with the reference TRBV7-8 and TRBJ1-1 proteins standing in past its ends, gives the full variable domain GAGVSQSPRYKVAKRGQDVALRCDPISGHVSLFWYQQALGQGPEFLTYFQNEAQLDKSGLPSDRFFAERPEGSVSTLKIQRTQQEDSAVYLCASSLSSGGAEAFFGQGTRLTVV.